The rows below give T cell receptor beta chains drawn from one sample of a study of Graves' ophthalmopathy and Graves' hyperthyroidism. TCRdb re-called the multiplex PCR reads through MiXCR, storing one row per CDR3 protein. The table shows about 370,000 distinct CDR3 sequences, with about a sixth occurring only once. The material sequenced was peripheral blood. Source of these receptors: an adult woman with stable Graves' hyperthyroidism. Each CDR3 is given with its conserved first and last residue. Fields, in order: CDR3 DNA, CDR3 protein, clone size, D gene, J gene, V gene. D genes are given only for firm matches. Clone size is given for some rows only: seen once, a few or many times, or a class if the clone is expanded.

CDR3nt: TGTGCCAGCAGCGGATGGACTAGCGGGAGGTCGAGCTCTGGGGCCAACGTCCTGACTTTC
CDR3aa: CASSGWTSGRSSSGANVLTF
abundance: many
d_gene: TRBD2
j_gene: TRBJ2-6
v_gene: TRBV6-2/TRBV6-3

CDR3nt: TGTGCCACCAGCAGAGAAGGCCGAAACACTGAAGCTTTCTTT
CDR3aa: CATSREGRNTEAFF
abundance: -
d_gene: -
j_gene: TRBJ1-1
v_gene: TRBV15

CDR3nt: TGTGCCAGCAGTCAATATGGCTACACCTTC
CDR3aa: CASSQYGYTF
abundance: many
d_gene: -
j_gene: TRBJ1-2
v_gene: TRBV28

CDR3nt: TGTGCCAGCAGTTATAGTAGACAGAGTAGGAACTATGGCTACACCTTC
CDR3aa: CASSYSRQSRNYGYTF
abundance: many
d_gene: -
j_gene: TRBJ1-2
v_gene: TRBV6-5

CDR3nt: TGTGCCAGCAGTCCCAGGTTGGGGTACGAGCAGTACTTC
CDR3aa: CASSPRLGYEQYF
abundance: many
d_gene: -
j_gene: TRBJ2-7
v_gene: TRBV6-1

CDR3nt: TGTGCCAGCAGCTTAGATCCCAACACCGGGGAGCTGTTTTTT
CDR3aa: CASSLDPNTGELFF
abundance: many
d_gene: -
j_gene: TRBJ2-2
v_gene: TRBV7-2

CDR3nt: TGTGCCAGCAGACTGGAGGGGGGAGAGACCCAGTACTTC
CDR3aa: CASRLEGGETQYF
abundance: many
d_gene: -
j_gene: TRBJ2-5
v_gene: TRBV6-5

CDR3nt: TGTGCCAGCAGCTCCCTAGGGGCGGGCTGGAACACCGGGGAGCTGTTTTTT
CDR3aa: CASSSLGAGWNTGELFF
abundance: -
d_gene: -
j_gene: TRBJ2-2
v_gene: TRBV7-8

CDR3nt: TGTGCCAGCAGTGAAGGTCCTCTTGAAGCTTTCTTT
CDR3aa: CASSEGPLEAFF
abundance: -
d_gene: -
j_gene: TRBJ1-1
v_gene: TRBV6-1

CDR3nt: TGTGCCAGCAGTTACACCGGGACAGGGTACTACGAGCAGTACTTC
CDR3aa: CASSYTGTGYYEQYF
abundance: many
d_gene: TRBD1
j_gene: TRBJ2-7
v_gene: TRBV6-2/TRBV6-3

CDR3nt: TGCAGCGCTGTTCGGGTGGGGACCTACGAGCAGTACTTC
CDR3aa: CSAVRVGTYEQYF
abundance: many
d_gene: -
j_gene: TRBJ2-7
v_gene: TRBV29-1

CDR3nt: TGTGCCAGCAGCCTGGGCGGGGGTCTCACTAGTTTGCTGAACACTGAAGCTTTCTTT
CDR3aa: CASSLGGGLTSLLNTEAFF
abundance: many
d_gene: -
j_gene: TRBJ1-1
v_gene: TRBV28

CDR3nt: TGTGCCAGCAGCTTAAGGAACAAGGGACAGGGGGCAACCGGGGAGCTGTTTTTT
CDR3aa: CASSLRNKGQGATGELFF
abundance: many
d_gene: TRBD1
j_gene: TRBJ2-2
v_gene: TRBV11-2

CDR3nt: TGTGCCAGCAGTTACTCGGACGTTGGGGAGCAGTACTTC
CDR3aa: CASSYSDVGEQYF
abundance: many
d_gene: -
j_gene: TRBJ2-7
v_gene: TRBV6-2/TRBV6-3

CDR3nt: TGTGCCATCAGTGTAGGGGGGGGCGCGAATCAGCCCCAGCATTTT
CDR3aa: CAISVGGGANQPQHF
abundance: many
d_gene: -
j_gene: TRBJ1-5
v_gene: TRBV10-3

CDR3nt: TGTGCCATCAGTGAGAGAGGGCCCGACACCGGGGAGCTGTTTTTT
CDR3aa: CAISERGPDTGELFF
abundance: -
d_gene: -
j_gene: TRBJ2-2
v_gene: TRBV10-3

CDR3nt: TGTGCCAGCAGCTCCGCGATGGGGATGGGATTAAGAGAGGACGCCGGGGAGCTGTTTTTT
CDR3aa: CASSSAMGMGLREDAGELFF
abundance: many
d_gene: -
j_gene: TRBJ2-2
v_gene: TRBV25-1

CDR3nt: TGCGCCAGCAGCCATCCCAGGACAGGGAAGATGTCCGGGGAGCTGTTTTTT
CDR3aa: CASSHPRTGKMSGELFF
abundance: -
d_gene: TRBD1
j_gene: TRBJ2-2
v_gene: TRBV4-1

CDR3nt: TGTGCCAGCAGTTTATCGTCCGCGGCGGTCGAGCAGTACTTC
CDR3aa: CASSLSSAAVEQYF
abundance: -
d_gene: -
j_gene: TRBJ2-7
v_gene: TRBV12-3/TRBV12-4

CDR3nt: TGTGCCAGCAAGGGGAGCATGCGTGAAGCTTTCTTT
CDR3aa: CASKGSMREAFF
abundance: -
d_gene: -
j_gene: TRBJ1-1
v_gene: TRBV12-3/TRBV12-4

CDR3nt: TGTGCCAGCAGTCAACTAGCGGGAGTAAACGAGCAGTACTTC
CDR3aa: CASSQLAGVNEQYF
abundance: -
d_gene: TRBD2
j_gene: TRBJ2-7
v_gene: TRBV28

CDR3nt: TGTGCCAGCAGCTTGGGAATTTGGGGGCGACGGACCGGGGAGCTGTTTTTT
CDR3aa: CASSLGIWGRRTGELFF
abundance: -
d_gene: -
j_gene: TRBJ2-2
v_gene: TRBV11-2

CDR3nt: TGTGCCAGCAGCCAACACCGGGACAGGGGGACCTACGAGCAGTACTTC
CDR3aa: CASSQHRDRGTYEQYF
abundance: -
d_gene: TRBD1
j_gene: TRBJ2-7
v_gene: TRBV6-1

CDR3nt: TGTGCCAGCACCCTGGGCGGAACTGAAGCTTTCTTT
CDR3aa: CASTLGGTEAFF
abundance: many
d_gene: -
j_gene: TRBJ1-1
v_gene: TRBV12-3/TRBV12-4

CDR3nt: TGTGCCAGCAGTTTTTTCGGGAGGGCGGTTCAGCCCCAGCATTTT
CDR3aa: CASSFFGRAVQPQHF
abundance: many
d_gene: -
j_gene: TRBJ1-5
v_gene: TRBV27

CDR3nt: TGTGCCAGCAGTTCCTGGGGACAGGGCCGATACGAGCAGTACTTC
CDR3aa: CASSSWGQGRYEQYF
abundance: many
d_gene: TRBD1
j_gene: TRBJ2-7
v_gene: TRBV28

CDR3nt: TGTGCCAGCAGCTACACGACAGGGGGAAGGGGCGAGCAGTACTTC
CDR3aa: CASSYTTGGRGEQYF
abundance: many
d_gene: TRBD1
j_gene: TRBJ2-7
v_gene: TRBV7-2

CDR3nt: TGCAGTGCCGAGGGGAGTTTATACGAGCAGTACTTC
CDR3aa: CSAEGSLYEQYF
abundance: -
d_gene: -
j_gene: TRBJ2-7
v_gene: TRBV20-1

CDR3nt: TGCGCCAGCAGCTTGGTTGGGACTAGCGGGAACACCGGGGAGCTGTTTTTT
CDR3aa: CASSLVGTSGNTGELFF
abundance: many
d_gene: TRBD2
j_gene: TRBJ2-2
v_gene: TRBV5-1

CDR3nt: TGTGCCAGCAGAAATCCGGGACTAGCGAGTTACGAGCAGTACTTC
CDR3aa: CASRNPGLASYEQYF
abundance: many
d_gene: TRBD2
j_gene: TRBJ2-7
v_gene: TRBV11-2

CDR3nt: TGTGCCAGCAGCAGGACAGCCGCGAACACCGGGGAGCTGTTTTTT
CDR3aa: CASSRTAANTGELFF
abundance: -
d_gene: -
j_gene: TRBJ2-2
v_gene: TRBV28

CDR3nt: TGTGCCAGCAGCGAACGACAGAGACTTAACACTGAAGCTTTCTTT
CDR3aa: CASSERQRLNTEAFF
abundance: many
d_gene: -
j_gene: TRBJ1-1
v_gene: TRBV6-2/TRBV6-3

CDR3nt: TGTGCCACCAGCAGCACCGGGACCGAGCAGTACTTC
CDR3aa: CATSSTGTEQYF
abundance: few
d_gene: -
j_gene: TRBJ2-7
v_gene: TRBV15

CDR3nt: TGCAGCGCGACTATAGCGGGAACTTACCAAGAGACCCAGTACTTC
CDR3aa: CSATIAGTYQETQYF
abundance: many
d_gene: TRBD2
j_gene: TRBJ2-5
v_gene: TRBV29-1

CDR3nt: TGCGCCAGCAGCTTGGTCCTACGACAGTACACCGGGGAGCTGTTTTTT
CDR3aa: CASSLVLRQYTGELFF
abundance: few
d_gene: -
j_gene: TRBJ2-2
v_gene: TRBV5-1

CDR3nt: TGTGCCTGGGAAGGGATCTTTAATGGCTACACCTTC
CDR3aa: CAWEGIFNGYTF
abundance: many
d_gene: -
j_gene: TRBJ1-2
v_gene: TRBV30

CDR3nt: TGTGCCAGCAGCTCGAGGACTAGCGGGATCTACGAGCAGTACTTC
CDR3aa: CASSSRTSGIYEQYF
abundance: many
d_gene: TRBD2
j_gene: TRBJ2-7
v_gene: TRBV28

CDR3nt: TGCAGTGCTAGAGATCGGTACTACTACGAGCAGTACTTC
CDR3aa: CSARDRYYYEQYF
abundance: -
d_gene: -
j_gene: TRBJ2-7
v_gene: TRBV20-1

CDR3nt: TGTGCCAGCAGTTTAGGTCGGAAGGGCATTCAGTACTTC
CDR3aa: CASSLGRKGIQYF
abundance: many
d_gene: -
j_gene: TRBJ2-4
v_gene: TRBV12-3/TRBV12-4

CDR3nt: TGTGCCAGCAGTGAGCTAAAATACACAGATACGCAGTATTTT
CDR3aa: CASSELKYTDTQYF
abundance: -
d_gene: -
j_gene: TRBJ2-3
v_gene: TRBV25-1

CDR3nt: TGTGCCAGCAGCCCTAGTGAGTACTACGAGCAGTACTTC
CDR3aa: CASSPSEYYEQYF
abundance: many
d_gene: -
j_gene: TRBJ2-7
v_gene: TRBV12-3/TRBV12-4

CDR3nt: TGTGCCTCACAGCATCCGGGCGGGGAGCTGTTTTTT
CDR3aa: CASQHPGGELFF
abundance: many
d_gene: -
j_gene: TRBJ2-2
v_gene: TRBV28

CDR3nt: TGCGCCAGCAGCTTACCGGGACAGGACTACGAGCAGTACTTC
CDR3aa: CASSLPGQDYEQYF
abundance: many
d_gene: TRBD1
j_gene: TRBJ2-7
v_gene: TRBV5-1

CDR3nt: TGCGCCAGCAGCCCATGGACAGGGAGTAACACTGAAGCTTTCTTT
CDR3aa: CASSPWTGSNTEAFF
abundance: few
d_gene: TRBD1
j_gene: TRBJ1-1
v_gene: TRBV5-1

CDR3nt: TGTGCCAGCAGTGAAAGTACAGGGGGCGCAGAGACCCAGTACTTC
CDR3aa: CASSESTGGAETQYF
abundance: -
d_gene: TRBD1
j_gene: TRBJ2-5
v_gene: TRBV6-1

CDR3nt: TGTGCCAGCAGTGGGGTGAACACCGGGGGGCTGTTTTTT
CDR3aa: CASSGVNTGGLFF
abundance: few
d_gene: -
j_gene: TRBJ2-2
v_gene: TRBV14